This TCR beta chain originates from a study of blood T cell repertoires in COVID-19. TCRdb's copy holds only in-frame clones and misses some; the assay was immunoSEQ multiplex PCR. The sample lists 650,000 to 800,000 clones; about nine tenths were seen once. This CDR3 comprises 15 residues. Trimming left V 1 base short and J 11 bases short, with 17 bases between. The germline gives CDR1 SGHNT, CDR2 YENEEA. This clonotype originated in a young woman with acute or convalescent COVID-19. The rearrangement uses TRBV11-3 and TRBJ2-2; perhaps TRBD1 as D (6 bases). The specimen was peripheral blood. CDR3 region: CASSLVQGSGAELFF. CDR3 nucleotides: TGTGCCAGCAGCTTAGTCCAGGGGTCCGGGGCAGAGCTGTTTTTT.